The next 16 T cell receptor beta chains were all read from a single sample in a study of human T cells and chemical hapten exposure. Each CDR3 protein is one row after TCRdb ran MiXCR on the RACE reads. The sample records over 55,000 distinct CDR3 sequences, 11% being singletons. Time point given: patch test 3, about 24 weeks after DPC sensitization. Treatment meaning: therapeutic diphenylcyclopropenone sensitization with weekly scalp DPC. This specimen was whole blood, taken in connection with sensitization to the hapten diphenylcyclopropenone (DPC). The receptor set was obtained from a woman aged 50 to 60 with alopecia areata. Some clones in this sample may be carry-over from other donors' samples.

V is TRBV4-1 and J is TRBJ1-1; tentative D call: TRBD1 (5 bases). Trimming removed 0 bases at V and 1 base at J, with 9 bases between. Germline-derived CDR1 and CDR2 are MGHRA and YSYEKL. This CDR3 is 15 amino acids long. CDR3 bases: TGCGCCAGCAGCCAAGATCGGGGGAGGAACACTGAAGCTTTCTTT. As protein: CASSQDRGRNTEAFF.

This clonotype was detected only a few times. The J gene is TRBJ1-2, the V gene TRBV27; D gene unclear. CDR1 is MNHEY, CDR2 SMNVEV, per germline (reference sequence). This CDR3 is built from 11 residues. The CDR3 DNA follows: TGTGCAAGCTCCTCCCTCCTTGGGTACACCTTC. It is translated as CASSSLLGYTF.

In its sample, this clonotype was seen many times. The chain combines TRBV28 with TRBJ1-2, with a tentative D call TRBD1 (5 bases). The V gene lost 2 bases and the J gene lost 6 bases, with 13 bases spanning the gap. Germline CDR1 reads MDHEN; CDR2 reads SYDVKM. The CDR3 is made up of 14 amino acids. The CDR3 spells CASSLGGPPDGYTF. The CDR3 DNA is TGTGCCAGCAGTTTAGGGGGACCTCCGGATGGCTACACCTTC.

This clonotype was seen a few times. The chain has TRBV10-3 and TRBJ1-2, with TRBD1 matching 7 bases. V gave up 2 bases and J gave up 2 bases; unmatched junction bases: 8. Germline V CDR1 and CDR2: ENHRY, SYGVKD. This CDR3 contains 16 residues. CDR3 nucleotide sequence: TGTGCCATCAGTGAGCAGCGAGGGGGCGCAAACTATGGCTACACCTTC. This translates into CAISEQRGGANYGYTF.

The sample holds a few counts of this clonotype. This sequence joins TRBV11-1 and TRBJ2-7; D might be TRBD2 (5 bases). Germline V lookup: CDR1 SGHAT, CDR2 FQDESV (reference sequence). The CDR3 totals 15 residues. V gave up 2 bases and J gave up 2 bases, with 13 bases separating them. The chain's CDR3 is CASSLIRGRAYEQYF. The CDR3 nucleotides read TGTGCCAGCAGCTTAATACGAGGGAGAGCCTACGAGCAGTACTTC.

This clonotype was detected many times. The V call is TRBV7-9, the J call TRBJ1-2; D is unclear. V was trimmed by 1 base and J by 4 bases, leaving 10 bases between them. Looked up from germline, CDR1 is SEHNR and CDR2 is FQNEAQ (reference sequence). The CDR3 is made up of 14 amino acids. The CDR3 DNA reads TGTGCCAGCAGCTTAGAATTCCGCTCCTATGGCTACACCTTC. Translated, it gives CASSLEFRSYGYTF. The whole variable domain, filled in from reference TRBV7-9 and TRBJ1-2, reads DTGVSQNPRHKITKRGQNVTFRCDPISEHNRLYWYRQTLGQGPEFLTYFQNEAQLEKSRLLSDRFSAERPKGSFSTLEIQRTEQGDSAMYLCASSLEFRSYGYTFGSGTRLTVV.

This clonotype was picked up a small number of times. J is TRBJ1-3 and V is TRBV7-2, with TRBD1 identical over 7 bases. In germline, CDR1 is SGHTA, CDR2 FQGNSA. This CDR3 comprises 15 residues. V lost 5 bases and J lost 2; bases outside the gene matches: 6. Here the CDR3 DNA reads TGTGCCAGCAGCCTCGTGACAGGGACTGGAAACACCATATATTTT. This gives the protein CASSLVTGTGNTIYF.

This clonotype was recorded a few times. V usage is TRBV9 and J usage is TRBJ2-1; 8 nucleotides line up with TRBD2. The CDR3 totals 14 residues. In germline, CDR1 is SGDLS, CDR2 YYNGEE. Trimming cost V 2 bases and J 3 bases; bases outside gene matches: 1. CDR3 residues: CASSVSGVYNEQFF. In nucleotides, the CDR3 is TGTGCCAGCAGCGTTAGCGGGGTCTACAATGAGCAGTTCTTC.

The sample holds many counts of this clonotype. CDR3 loop: CASSYGAPSGEQYF. The DNA for the CDR3 is TGTGCCAGCAGTTACGGGGCCCCTTCGGGGGAGCAGTACTTC. The chain carries TRBV6-5 and TRBJ2-7, with D perhaps being TRBD1 or TRBD2 (5 bases each). The CDR3 has 14 residues. With 2 bases removed from V and 7 bases from J, the gap between germline ends came to 15 bases. Germline V gene data show CDR1 as MNHEY and CDR2 as SVGAGI.

This clonotype came up many times. The chain couples TRBV28 to TRBJ1-2; D not resolved. The CDR3 is 13 amino acids. Between the trimmed V and J ends, which lost 3 bases and 4 bases, there was a span of 9 bases. Germline lookup yields CDR1 MDHEN and CDR2 SYDVKM. The CDR3 loop is CASSLVTLYGYTF. CDR3 coding DNA: TGTGCCAGCAGTTTGGTAACCCTCTATGGCTACACCTTC.

This clonotype occurred many times. The genes are TRBV5-1 and TRBJ1-1; 8 bases agree with TRBD1. This CDR3 has 15 residues. Germline V gene lookup returns CDR1 SGHRS and CDR2 YFSETQ. J lost 3 bases, V lost 1 base, and 5 bases had no gene match. The CDR3 DNA sequence: TGCGCCAGCAGCTTGTTCCCGACAGGGGACACTGAAGCTTTCTTT. It is translated as CASSLFPTGDTEAFF.

This clonotype occurred a few times. V is TRBV28 and J is TRBJ1-5; the D gene is possibly TRBD1 (5 bases). This CDR3 spans 14 amino acids. CDR1 and CDR2 from the germline V gene are MDHEN and SYDVKM. V lost 8 bases to trimming and J lost 2 bases, with 13 bases between them. CDR3 in amino acids: CASVGPMGNQPQHF. In DNA, the CDR3 is TGTGCCAGCGTGGGGCCGATGGGCAATCAGCCCCAGCATTTT.

The chain recombines TRBV5-4 with TRBJ1-3; a weak D match, TRBD1 (6 bases). This CDR3 is 15 amino acids long. V shed 5 bases and J shed 1 base, with 13 bases lying between them. CDR1 and CDR2 from the germline V gene are SGHNT and YYREEE (reference sequence). Written as DNA, the CDR3 is TGTGCCAGCAGTCGCACGCAGGGGTCTGGAAACACCATATATTTT. Its translation: CASSRTQGSGNTIYF.

This clonotype was observed at least ten times. The chain employs TRBV4-2 and TRBJ2-7; D might be TRBD2 (5 bases). The CDR3 has 13 residues. V shed 3 bases and J shed 6 bases, with 12 bases lying between them. From germline, CDR1 is LGHNA and CDR2 YNFKEQ. The CDR3 is CASSQAVEGEQYF. In nucleotides, the CDR3 is TGTGCCAGCAGCCAGGCCGTCGAGGGCGAGCAGTACTTC.

This chain connects TRBV18 to TRBJ2-5; possibly TRBD2 for D (5 bases). Trimming removed 2 bases at V and 3 bases at J, with 13 bases between. The CDR3 sequence is 15 residues long. Germline-derived CDR1 and CDR2 are KGHSH and LQKENI. Written as DNA, the CDR3 is TGTGCCAGCTCACCATTAGCGAGGGCGGAAGAGACCCAGTACTTC. This sequence encodes CASSPLARAEETQYF.

This clonotype occurred many times. This chain joins TRBV2 and TRBJ1-5; D ambiguous. The CDR3 runs to 13 residues. In germline, CDR1 is SNHLY, CDR2 FYNNEI. V shed 9 bases and J shed 2 bases, with 11 bases lying between them. CDR3 in amino acids: CASGLRGNQPQHF. The CDR3 coding sequence is TGTGCCAGTGGCCTTCGGGGCAATCAGCCCCAGCATTTT.